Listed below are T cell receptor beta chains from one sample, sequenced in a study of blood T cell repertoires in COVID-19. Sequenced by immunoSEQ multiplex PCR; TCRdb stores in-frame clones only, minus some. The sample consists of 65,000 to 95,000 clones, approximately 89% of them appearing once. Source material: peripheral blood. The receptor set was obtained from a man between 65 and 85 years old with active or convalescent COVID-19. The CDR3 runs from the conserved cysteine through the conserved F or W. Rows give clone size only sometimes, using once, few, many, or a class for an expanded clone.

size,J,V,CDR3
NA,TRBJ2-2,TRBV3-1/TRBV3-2,CASSLPGQGAAGELFF
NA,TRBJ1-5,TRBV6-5,CASRQQGYSNQPQHF
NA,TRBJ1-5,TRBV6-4,CASSDPKGRGTIHNQPQHF
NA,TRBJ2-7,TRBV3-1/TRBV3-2,CASSQAGVGQYF
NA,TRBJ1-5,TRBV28,CASRAQGAMDQPQHF
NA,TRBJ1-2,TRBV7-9,CASSPSGGWANYGYTF
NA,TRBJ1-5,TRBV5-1,CASSPGAWDQPQHF
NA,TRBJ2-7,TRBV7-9,CASSFEDYEQYF
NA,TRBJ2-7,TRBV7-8,CASSQLDRKYF
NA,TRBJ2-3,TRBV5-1,CASSPPGGGSTDTQYF
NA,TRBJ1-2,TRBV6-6,CASRPREYGYTF
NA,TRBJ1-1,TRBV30,CAWGVRGDKAFF
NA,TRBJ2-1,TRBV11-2,CASSPNRYEQFF
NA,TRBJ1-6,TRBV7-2,CASSLEGAPLGPLHF
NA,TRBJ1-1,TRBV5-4,CASSPAVGVNTEAFF
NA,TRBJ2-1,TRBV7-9,CASSFFNLRGPLYNEQFF
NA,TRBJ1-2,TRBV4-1,CASSTRQGNYGYTF
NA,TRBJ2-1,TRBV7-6,CASSLARRNEQFF
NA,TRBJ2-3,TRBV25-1,CASSHRGESADTQYF
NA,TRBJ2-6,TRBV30,CAWRHAGANVLTF
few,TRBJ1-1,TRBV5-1,CASTELGQGNTEAFF
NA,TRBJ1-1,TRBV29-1,CSVGRQGNTEAFF
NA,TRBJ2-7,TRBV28,CASSRTGPGGLHEQYF
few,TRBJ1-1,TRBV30,CAWSAGEDEAFF
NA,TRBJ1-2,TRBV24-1,CATSNTGSSNYGYTF
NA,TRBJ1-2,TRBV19,CASSIRDRGRIVYTF
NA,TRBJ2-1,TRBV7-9,CASSSSQGTPWSNEQFF
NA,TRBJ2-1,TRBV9,CASSVLSGGYNEQFF
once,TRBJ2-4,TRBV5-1,CASSPQGKTKNIQYF
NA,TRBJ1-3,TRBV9,CASSGDSLSGNTIYF
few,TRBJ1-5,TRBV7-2,CASSGGQGSNQPQHF
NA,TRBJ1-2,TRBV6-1,CASSEGVGVNYGYTF
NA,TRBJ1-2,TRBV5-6,CASSLLGQAHYGYTF
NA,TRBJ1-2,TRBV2,CASSADWSGYTF
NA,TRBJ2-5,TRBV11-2,CASSLDGRGLTETQYF
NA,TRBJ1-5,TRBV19,CATGQGSQPQHF
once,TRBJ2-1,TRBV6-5,CASSWTGLGDDEQFF
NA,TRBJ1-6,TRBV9,CASSFNSLSPLHF
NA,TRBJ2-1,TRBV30,CAWSEGQNFNEQFF
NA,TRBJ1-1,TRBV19,CASTPGRLNTEAFF
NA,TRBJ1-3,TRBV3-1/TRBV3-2,CASSLQTGLSGNTIYF
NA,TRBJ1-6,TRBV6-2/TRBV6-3,CASSPLGQDYNSPLHF
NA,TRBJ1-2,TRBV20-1,CSAYSSYGYTF
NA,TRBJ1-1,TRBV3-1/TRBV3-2,CASSLRPADTEAFF
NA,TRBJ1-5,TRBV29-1,CSVAWGVGGNQPQHF
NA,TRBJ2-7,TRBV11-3,CASSSRQGGYEQYF
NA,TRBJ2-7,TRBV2,CASREQGIDEQYF
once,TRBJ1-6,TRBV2,CASSRNRMVGSPLHF
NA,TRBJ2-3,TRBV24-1,CATDSVPTESSTDTQYF
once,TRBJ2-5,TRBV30,CAWSSGTKQETQYF
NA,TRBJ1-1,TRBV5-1,CASSPTGVSGTEAFF
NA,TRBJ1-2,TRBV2,CASSERAVRGYGYTF
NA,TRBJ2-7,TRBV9,CASSVGNRGSYEQYF
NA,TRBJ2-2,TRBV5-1,CASSGRGAPNTGELFF
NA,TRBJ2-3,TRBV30,CAWSDPFMRISDTQYF
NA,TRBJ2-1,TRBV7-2,CASSLVRTGANEQFF
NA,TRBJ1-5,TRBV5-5,CASSQHTQGEVNQPQHF
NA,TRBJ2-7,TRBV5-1,CASFRDRGLYEQYF
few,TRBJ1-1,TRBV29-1,CSVGMAGSNTEAFF